What follows are 28 T cell receptor beta chains derived from one specimen sequenced in a study of post-analysis software for immune sequencing data. Study-wide points: With TRBV5-6, TRBV5-1 and TRBV20-1 included, several TRBV segments were more frequent in patients than in controls.

cDNA libraries of TCR beta carried unique molecular identifiers. One entry per CDR3 protein results from TCRdb running MiXCR on the PCR reads. In the table there are hundreds of thousands of distinct CDR3 sequences, 25% to 30% of which are singletons. Their antigen targets remain unknown. Material for sequencing was blood. These TCRs come from a girl under 18 with multiple sclerosis.

The chain uses TRBV20-1 and TRBJ2-1, with 10 bases fitting TRBD2. Looked up from germline, CDR1 is DFQATT and CDR2 is SNEGSKA (reference sequence). CDR3 size: 15 residues. V was pared by 0 bases and J by 7 bases, with 6 bases of the junction left unmatched. CDR3 loop: CSARDGAGLANEQFF. CDR3 bases: TGCAGTGCTAGAGATGGAGCGGGACTAGCGAATGAGCAGTTCTTC.

This clonotype came up many times. The chain is built from TRBV29-1 and TRBJ2-1; 9 bases are shared with TRBD2. The germline gives CDR1 SQVTM, CDR2 ANQGSEA. CDR3 size: 12 residues. J gave up 15 bases and V 1 base, and 7 bases lay outside the gene matches. For the CDR3, the DNA is TGCAGCGTTGAAGCTAGCGGGGCACGGCCGTTCTTC. Translation: CSVEASGARPFF.

This clonotype has more than one count but fewer than ten. DNA for the CDR3: TGTGCCAGCAGCTTACCCCGGACAGGGCTGAAAGCTTTCTTT. Protein: CASSLPRTGLKAFF. The chain combines TRBV7-2 with TRBJ1-1, with 8 bases that match TRBD1. Germline V gene lookup returns CDR1 SGHTA and CDR2 FQGNSA. The CDR3 length is 14 residues. V lost 2 bases to trimming and J lost 9 bases; unmatched junction nucleotides: 8.

This clonotype was counted between two and nine times. The CDR3: CASSLADEGQQETQYF. The DNA of the CDR3 is TGTGCCAGCAGCTTAGCCGACGAGGGGCAACAAGAGACCCAGTACTTC. The chain has TRBV7-9 and TRBJ2-5, with D perhaps matching TRBD1 or TRBD2 (5 bases each). Trimming left V 0 bases short and J 2 bases short, with 13 bases between. The CDR3 consists of 16 residues. The germline CDR1 and CDR2 sequences are SEHNR and FQNEAQ (reference sequence).

The table lists this clonotype with a few counts. This sequence joins TRBV12-3 or TRBV12-4 and TRBJ2-7; 9 bases fit TRBD1. The V segment lost 5 bases and the J segment 2 bases; nucleotides outside the gene matches: 7. This CDR3 is built from 15 residues. DNA for the CDR3: TGTGCCAGCAGTCCGAACAGACAGGGGGCCTACGAGCAGTACTTC. Translation: CASSPNRQGAYEQYF.

This clonotype turned up a few times. J is TRBJ1-5 and V is TRBV19; the D is unclear. The V gene's germline CDR1 is LNHDA and CDR2 SQIVND (reference sequence). Trimming took 3 bases from V and 7 from J, leaving 7 bases between them. The CDR3 totals 12 residues. The CDR3 DNA is TGTGCCAGTAGTATGTCCCTCCAGCCCCAGCATTTT. Protein: CASSMSLQPQHF.

This clonotype was picked up a small number of times. This chain links TRBV20-1 with TRBJ2-7; 10 positions agree with TRBD2. The germline CDR1 and CDR2 sequences are DFQATT and SNEGSKA (reference sequence). The ends lost 3 bases at V and 4 bases at J; junction bases unmatched: 6. The CDR3 spans 14 residues. The chain's CDR3 is CSARSPSGSYEQYF. CDR3 bases: TGCAGTGCTAGGTCACCTAGCGGGAGTTACGAGCAGTACTTC.

There are many counts of this clonotype. V is TRBV20-1 and J is TRBJ2-5, with D perhaps TRBD1 (6 bases). CDR1 is DFQATT, CDR2 SNEGSKA, per germline (reference sequence). Trimming removed 3 bases from V and 4 bases from J, with 15 bases in between. The CDR3 runs to 14 residues. CDR3 DNA: TGCAGTGCTAGGATAACAGGGCTCCGAGAGACCCAGTACTTC. Protein: CSARITGLRETQYF.

The V gene is TRBV20-1, the J gene TRBJ2-1; tentatively, D is TRBD2 (6 bases). Trimming pared 5 bases from V and 2 bases from J, leaving 19 bases between. The CDR3 sequence is 16 residues long. Germline assignment: CDR1 DFQATT and CDR2 SNEGSKA (reference sequence). Here the CDR3 DNA reads TGCAGTGCTTCCAAGGGGATTCCGGGGGCCTACAATGAGCAGTTCTTC. Residues: CSASKGIPGAYNEQFF.

The chain carries TRBV5-1 and TRBJ1-6, with D tentatively TRBD1 (6 bases). The CDR3 spans 16 residues. Trimming pared 4 bases from V and 4 bases from J, leaving 15 bases between. Germline loops: CDR1 SGHRS, CDR2 YFSETQ. In nucleotides, the CDR3 is TGCGCCAGCAGCCAAAGCGGGACACGGTATAATTCACCCCTCCACTTT. Translated, it gives CASSQSGTRYNSPLHF.

This clonotype was observed a handful of times. The gene calls are TRBV5-1 and TRBJ2-1, with TRBD1 matching 8 bases. Germline trimming cut 4 bases from V and 7 bases from J; bases unmatched to any gene: 7. This CDR3 is built from 14 residues. Germline CDR1 is SGHRS and CDR2 is YFSETQ. This CDR3 is CASSTGQVNNEQFF. CDR3 nucleotides: TGCGCCAGCAGCACGGGACAGGTGAATAATGAGCAGTTCTTC.

This clonotype has more than one count but fewer than ten. The V gene is TRBV3-1, the J gene TRBJ1-1; D not certain. This CDR3 comprises 14 residues. The germline gives CDR1 LGHDT, CDR2 YNNKEL (reference sequence). The V end lost 1 base, the J end lost 5 bases, and 11 bases lay between the germline ends. The CDR3 sequence is CASSQVGVGTEAFF. As DNA, the CDR3 is TGTGCCAGCAGCCAAGTGGGAGTGGGTACTGAAGCTTTCTTT.

This clonotype was observed a few times. The chain is built from TRBV6-1 and TRBJ1-2, with TRBD1 matching over 9 bases. V lost 4 bases and J lost 6; bases outside the gene matches: 6. Looked up from germline, CDR1 is MNHNS and CDR2 is SASEGT. The CDR3 sequence is 14 residues long. As DNA, the CDR3 is TGTGCCAGCAGTGCCTTTGGGACAGGGAATGGCTACACCTTC. Its translation is CASSAFGTGNGYTF.

At least ten counts were recorded for this clonotype. This rearrangement joins TRBV7-2 to TRBJ2-5, with TRBD2 identical over 8 bases. The CDR3 consists of 16 residues. V gave up 3 bases and J gave up 3 bases; unmatched junction bases: 9. Germline V gives CDR1 SGHTA, CDR2 FQGNSA. This chain's CDR3 is CASSLEQRGRKETQYF. The CDR3 bases are TGTGCCAGCAGCTTGGAGCAGCGGGGGCGGAAAGAGACCCAGTACTTC.

The DNA for the CDR3 is TGTGCCAGCTCACCAACGGGCGGCGAAAAACTGTTTTTT. Amino acids: CASSPTGGEKLFF. V gene TRBV18 combines with J gene TRBJ1-4; D is undetermined. The germline V and J ends were trimmed by 2 bases and 8 bases, with 9 bases remaining between them. The CDR3 runs 13 residues. Germline CDR1 and CDR2: KGHSH and LQKENI.

Comments on this clonotype: A single base separates this from a much larger clone, so it may be a read error. The V call is TRBV29-1, the J call TRBJ2-7; the D call may be TRBD1 or TRBD2 (5 bases each). The J call is uncertain, as TRBJ2-5 better fits the DNA end. The CDR3 is 13 residues long. Germline CDR1 reads SQVTM; CDR2 reads ANQGSEA. The CDR3 coding sequence is TGCAGCGGAGGGCCCCCCGGGACGGAGACCCAGTACTTC. This encodes CSGGPPGTETQYF.

The DNA for the CDR3 is TGTGCCATCAGTGAGCGTGCGGGGGCCAGTGGAAACACCATATATTTT. Its protein product is CAISERAGASGNTIYF. This chain connects TRBV10-3 to TRBJ1-3, with D possibly being TRBD1 (6 bases). The CDR3 totals 16 residues. Trimming cost V 2 bases and J 3 bases, with 14 bases left between them. CDR1 and CDR2 from the germline V gene are ENHRY and SYGVKD.

This clonotype was observed a handful of times. The chain is built from TRBV7-9 and TRBJ1-1; D not certain. Trimming pared 4 bases from V and 0 bases from J, leaving 15 bases between. Germline loops: CDR1 SEHNR, CDR2 FQNEAQ (reference sequence). The CDR3 runs 16 residues. The CDR3 here is CASSSPRRIMNTEAFF. The CDR3 DNA reads as TGTGCCAGCAGCTCCCCCCGACGGATTATGAACACTGAAGCTTTCTTT.

The chain employs TRBV12-3 or TRBV12-4 and TRBJ1-1; D is uncertain. This CDR3 is 11 amino acids long. Trimming stripped 2 bases from V and 3 bases from J, with 1 base between. The CDR3 region is CASSLYTEAFF. CDR3 sequence (DNA): TGTGCCAGCAGTTTATACACTGAAGCTTTCTTT.

The chain links TRBV6-1 to TRBJ2-6, with D possibly being TRBD2 (5 bases). The CDR3 has 15 amino acids. V dropped 6 bases and J dropped 4 bases, with 13 bases sitting between them. From germline, CDR1 is MNHNS and CDR2 SASEGT. This CDR3 reads CASRKEGYGANVLTF. CDR3 nucleotides: TGTGCCAGCAGGAAAGAGGGCTACGGGGCCAACGTCCTGACTTTC.

The rearrangement links TRBV6-6 to TRBJ1-2, with D possibly being TRBD1 (6 bases). The CDR3 consists of 16 residues. V was shortened by 0 bases and J by 0 bases, with 11 bases between the two germline ends. Per the germline V gene, CDR1 is MNHNY and CDR2 is SVGAGI (reference sequence). CDR3 in DNA: TGTGCCAGCAGTTACTCGTCTACAGGGACTAACTATGGCTACACCTTC. Protein product: CASSYSSTGTNYGYTF.

The DNA for the CDR3 is TGTGCCAGCAGGGCGGGCGGGGGAGCCCTCGATGAGCAGTTCTTC. It translates to CASRAGGGALDEQFF. This rearrangement joins TRBV12-3 or TRBV12-4 to TRBJ2-1, with TRBD2 matching over 7 bases. J gave up 8 bases and V 6 bases, and 13 bases lay outside the gene matches. The CDR3 runs to 15 residues.

This clonotype was counted a few times. This sequence joins TRBV6-1 and TRBJ2-3; 9 nucleotides agree with TRBD2. V trimming: 7 bases; J trimming: 5 bases; junction bases outside the gene matches: 7. Germline V gene lookup returns CDR1 MNHNS and CDR2 SASEGT. The CDR3 is 14 residues long. The chain's CDR3 is CASKGGGVLDTQYF. CDR3 nucleotide sequence: TGTGCCAGCAAGGGCGGGGGGGTCCTAGATACGCAGTATTTT.

The chain uses TRBV12-5 and TRBJ2-1, with 9 bases aligning to TRBD2. The CDR3 length is 17 residues. Germline trimming cut 0 bases from V and 6 bases from J; bases unmatched to any gene: 9. Germline values: CDR1 LGHNT, CDR2 FRNRAP. The CDR3 is CASGLVRRGRAANEQFF. The CDR3 DNA is TGTGCTAGTGGTTTGGTGCGTCGCGGGAGGGCCGCCAATGAGCAGTTCTTC.

The V call is TRBV12-3 or TRBV12-4, the J call TRBJ2-1; D unclear. The CDR3 covers 13 residues. With 2 bases removed from V and 4 bases from J, the gap between germline ends came to 6 bases. The DNA for the CDR3 is TGTGCCAGCAGTTTATTGCATTACAATGAGCAGTTCTTC. Amino acids: CASSLLHYNEQFF.

This chain links TRBV20-1 with TRBJ2-2, with unresolved D. The germline V gene encodes CDR1 DFQATT and CDR2 SNEGSKA (reference sequence). The germline V and J ends were trimmed by 0 bases and 7 bases, with 15 bases remaining between them. The CDR3 has 15 amino acids. CDR3 loop: CSARDRGPSGGELFF. As DNA, the CDR3 is TGCAGTGCTAGAGACCGAGGACCGTCCGGCGGGGAGCTGTTTTTT.

This clonotype has a handful of counts. In DNA, the CDR3 is TGTGCCAGCACACACCTTAGCGGGGGGGCGAGAGAGACCCAGTACTTC. Its protein product is CASTHLSGGARETQYF. The rearrangement uses TRBV12-3 or TRBV12-4 and TRBJ2-5; 11 bases line up with TRBD2. CDR3 length equals 16 residues. J gave up 4 bases and V 7 bases, and 11 bases lay outside the gene matches.

In its sample, this clonotype was seen a few times. The chain recombines TRBV20-1 with TRBJ2-3; the match to TRBD2 covers 7 bases. V lost 3 bases and J lost 2; bases outside the gene matches: 8. CDR1 and CDR2 from the germline V gene are DFQATT and SNEGSKA (reference sequence). CDR3 length: 15 residues. The CDR3 here is CSASSSGTITDTQYF. The CDR3 DNA reads as TGCAGTGCTAGCAGCTCCGGGACTATCACAGATACGCAGTATTTT.